These 23 T cell receptor beta chains were sequenced from one sample in a study of shared clonotypes between healthy human individuals. Using immunoSEQ multiplex PCR, the repertoire was profiled, and TCRdb retains in-frame clones only, with some absent. The repertoire includes millions of clones, approximately 95% of them detected once, and 0.1% to 0.15% sits in the top ten. Sequenced sample: naive CD4+ T cells sorted from blood. Subset here: CD45RA+ positively selected. These receptors all stem from a man aged 18 to 35 in good health.

V gene TRBV18 combines with J gene TRBJ2-1, with TRBD2 matching 12 bases. The CDR3 spans 15 residues. V lost 6 bases to trimming and J lost 5 bases; unmatched junction nucleotides: 5. Germline values: CDR1 KGHSH, CDR2 LQKENI. The CDR3 nucleotides are TGTGCCAGCTCGGGGGGACTAGCGGGTGACAATGAGCAGTTCTTC. Its translation: CASSGGLAGDNEQFF.

This clone was found once. Distinct nucleotide sequences in the sample also encode this CDR3. The chain links TRBV5-4 to TRBJ2-1, with 12 bases fitting TRBD2. V gave up 0 bases and J gave up 8 bases; unmatched junction bases: 3. This CDR3 is 15 amino acids long. CDR1 and CDR2 (germline): SGHNT, YYREEE (reference sequence). CDR3 loop: CASSLGASGRDEQFF. The CDR3 DNA is TGTGCCAGCAGCTTGGGGGCTAGCGGGAGGGATGAGCAGTTCTTC.

The chain couples TRBV25-1 to TRBJ1-2; 7 nucleotides line up with TRBD1. CDR3 length: 13 residues. Germline values: CDR1 MGHDK, CDR2 SYGVNS. V lost 4 bases to trimming and J lost 2 bases; unmatched junction nucleotides: 1. The CDR3 sequence is CASSVQGNYGYTF. As DNA, the CDR3 is TGTGCCAGCAGTGTACAGGGGAACTATGGCTACACCTTC.

This rearrangement joins TRBV7-2 to TRBJ1-2, with 8 positions matching TRBD1. V lost 7 bases and J lost 6; bases outside the gene matches: 10. CDR1 SGHTA and CDR2 FQGNSA come from the germline V gene. The length of the CDR3 is 14 residues. The CDR3 region has the DNA TGTGCCAGCAACCGTGGACAGGGCTTAAATGGCTACACCTTC. Protein product: CASNRGQGLNGYTF.

The chain couples TRBV6-6 to TRBJ2-7, with D possibly called TRBD1 or TRBD2 (5 bases each). CDR1 is MNHNY and CDR2 is SVGAGI in the germline V gene (reference sequence). The CDR3 contains 15 residues. V was pared by 0 bases and J by 0 bases, with 9 bases between. The CDR3 spells CASSYSGRPSYEQYF. CDR3 bases: TGTGCCAGCAGTTACTCGGGACGGCCCTCCTACGAGCAGTACTTC.

The chain recombines TRBV9 with TRBJ2-2, with D possibly matching TRBD1 (6 bases). V lost 0 bases and J 3 bases, leaving 9 bases between the germline ends. The CDR3 length is 15 residues. Germline V gives CDR1 SGDLS, CDR2 YYNGEE. For the CDR3, the DNA is TGTGCCAGCAGCGTAGAGGGGGTTTACACCGGGGAGCTGTTTTTT. Translation gives CASSVEGVYTGELFF.

The chain joins TRBV5-6 to TRBJ1-6; D ambiguous. With 4 bases removed from V and 11 bases from J, the gap between germline ends came to 13 bases. Germline values: CDR1 SGHDT, CDR2 YYEEEE. This CDR3 is 13 amino acids long. CDR3 DNA: TGTGCCAGCAGCCTCAGAACCTTGGCACCCCTCCACTTT. Translation gives CASSLRTLAPLHF.

The chain recombines TRBV30 with TRBJ1-2; D unclear. V lost 3 bases to trimming and J lost 3 bases, with 8 bases between them. The CDR3 runs 12 residues. Germline V gene lookup returns CDR1 GTSNPN and CDR2 SVGIG (reference sequence). The CDR3 bases are TGTGCCTGGAGCCAAACGGACTATGGCTACACCTTC. It encodes CAWSQTDYGYTF.

This chain joins TRBV7-2 and TRBJ1-5, with TRBD1 identical over 7 bases. Trimming cost V 1 base and J 4 bases; bases outside gene matches: 7. The CDR3 extends over 16 amino acids. CDR1 and CDR2 from the germline V gene are SGHTA and FQGNSA. The DNA for the CDR3 is TGTGCCAGCAGCTTAGTAGGAACAGGGGCGAATCAGCCCCAGCATTTT. As protein: CASSLVGTGANQPQHF. The full variable domain, rest sourced from reference TRBV7-2 and TRBJ1-5, is GAGVSQSPSNKVTEKGKDVELRCDPISGHTALYWYRQSLGQGLEFLIYFQGNSAPDKSGLPSDRFSAERTGGSVSTLTIQRTQQEDSAVYLCASSLVGTGANQPQHFGDGTRLSIL.

This rearrangement joins TRBV28 to TRBJ2-2; 11 nucleotides align to TRBD2. From germline, CDR1 is MDHEN and CDR2 SYDVKM. The length of the CDR3 is 15 residues. Germline trimming cut 4 bases from V and 4 bases from J; bases unmatched to any gene: 2. This CDR3 is CASSSSGGPTGELFF. The CDR3 DNA is TGTGCCAGCAGTTCTAGCGGGGGGCCCACCGGGGAGCTGTTTTTT. The whole variable domain, filled in from reference TRBV28 and TRBJ2-2, reads DVKVTQSSRYLVKRTGEKVFLECVQDMDHENMFWYRQDPGLGLRLIYFSYDVKMKEKGDIPEGYSVSREKKERFSLILESASTNQTSMYLCASSSSGGPTGELFFGEGSRLTVL.

This chain connects TRBV28 to TRBJ2-7, with 10 bases lining up with TRBD1. The CDR3 contains 13 residues. V shed 3 bases, J shed 6 bases, and the junction held 2 bases outside the gene matches. Germline V lookup: CDR1 MDHEN, CDR2 SYDVKM. CDR3 amino acids: CASSFRDRGEQYF. CDR3 coding DNA: TGTGCCAGCAGTTTTAGGGACAGGGGCGAGCAGTACTTC.

This rearrangement joins TRBV4-3 to TRBJ2-2; 13 nucleotides line up with TRBD2. Germline lookup yields CDR1 LGHNA and CDR2 YSLEER. CDR3 size: 16 residues. Trimming at V came to 4 bases and at J to 7 bases, leaving 6 bases not matched to a gene. CDR3 sequence reads: CASSRGLAGMHGELFF. The CDR3, as DNA: TGCGCCAGCAGCCGGGGACTAGCGGGAATGCACGGGGAGCTGTTTTTT.

The chain links TRBV7-9 to TRBJ2-1; D might be TRBD2 (5 bases). This CDR3 region has 15 residues. The V end lost 1 base, the J end lost 2 bases, and 9 bases lay between the germline ends. Germline V lookup: CDR1 SEHNR, CDR2 FQNEAQ (reference sequence). CDR3 coding DNA: TGTGCCAGCAGCTTAGGACTAACTCCCTACAATGAGCAGTTCTTC. This codes for CASSLGLTPYNEQFF.

The chain employs TRBV5-4 and TRBJ2-7, with D perhaps TRBD2 (5 bases). The germline CDR1 and CDR2 sequences are SGHNT and YYREEE (reference sequence). The CDR3 covers 15 residues. Trimming took off 1 base at V and 1 base at J, with 12 bases between the two ends. This CDR3 is CASSLTRAFSYEQYF. CDR3 sequence (DNA): TGTGCCAGCAGCTTGACTAGGGCCTTTTCCTACGAGCAGTACTTC.

The chain joins TRBV6-5 to TRBJ1-5; TRBD1 agrees at 7 bases. Germline CDR1 is MNHEY and CDR2 is SVGAGI. V shed 10 bases, J shed 4 bases, and the junction held 7 bases outside the gene matches. This CDR3 has 13 amino acids. CDR3 residues: CATRQGGNQPQHF. The CDR3 DNA reads TGTGCCACCCGACAGGGAGGGAATCAGCCCCAGCATTTT.

The V gene is TRBV28, the J gene TRBJ2-7, with D uncertain. CDR3 length: 14 residues. In germline, CDR1 is MDHEN, CDR2 SYDVKM. V lost 4 bases and J 2 bases, leaving 12 bases between the germline ends. CDR3 residues: CASSSTSVTYEQYF. DNA for the CDR3: TGTGCCAGCAGTTCAACCAGCGTTACCTACGAGCAGTACTTC.

The chain links TRBV7-2 to TRBJ2-1, with 13 bases identical to TRBD2. This CDR3 has 14 residues. V dropped 4 bases and J dropped 10; count of bases not matched to a gene: 4. Germline V CDR1 and CDR2: SGHTA, FQGNSA. The CDR3 region has the DNA TGTGCCAGCAGCTCAAGACTAGCGGGAGGAGAGCAGTTCTTC. It encodes CASSSRLAGGEQFF.

The chain combines TRBV20-1 with TRBJ2-1; D ambiguous. The CDR3 sequence is 10 residues long. The germline gives CDR1 DFQATT, CDR2 SNEGSKA (reference sequence). V lost 4 bases, J lost 6 bases, and 4 bases lay in between. CDR3 amino acids: CSAIRNEQFF. The CDR3 coding sequence is TGCAGTGCTATCCGCAATGAGCAGTTCTTC.

The V call is TRBV11-2, the J call TRBJ2-2; weak D call: TRBD2 (6 bases). Looked up from germline, CDR1 is SGHAT and CDR2 is FQNNGV. The V end was cut by 0 bases, the J end by 3 bases, with 8 bases between. The CDR3 runs to 15 residues. Here the CDR3 reads CASSLEGGHTGELFF. CDR3 bases: TGTGCCAGCAGCTTAGAGGGGGGACACACCGGGGAGCTGTTTTTT.

This chain links TRBV2 with TRBJ2-2, with TRBD1 identical over 8 bases. Germline CDR1 is SNHLY and CDR2 is FYNNEI. The CDR3 has 14 amino acids. The CDR3 DNA reads TGTGCAGTTAGGGGGACAGGCTCGGCCGGGGAGCTGTTTTTT. It yields the protein CAVRGTGSAGELFF.

This chain links TRBV7-3 with TRBJ2-3; possibly TRBD1 or TRBD2 for D (5 bases each). Trimming removed 1 base from V and 2 bases from J, with 7 bases in between. Germline assignment: CDR1 SGHTA and CDR2 FQGTGA. CDR3 length: 14 residues. CDR3 protein: CASSLMGTTDTQYF. CDR3 DNA: TGTGCCAGCAGCTTAATGGGGACCACAGATACGCAGTATTTT. The whole variable domain, remainder taken from reference TRBV7-3 and TRBJ2-3, is GAGVSQTPSNKVTEKGKYVELRCDPISGHTALYWYRQSLGQGPEFLIYFQGTGAADDSGLPNDRFFAVRPEGSVSTLKIQRTERGDSAVYLCASSLMGTTDTQYFGPGTRLTVL.

The rearrangement joins TRBV5-1 to TRBJ1-1; a weak D match, TRBD1 (5 bases). The V and J ends lost 3 bases and 1 base respectively, with 10 bases between them. The CDR3 spans 14 residues. Germline CDR1 is SGHRS and CDR2 is YFSETQ. The CDR3 sequence: CASSSRDRNTEAFF. The CDR3, as DNA: TGCGCCAGCAGCTCAAGAGACAGGAACACTGAAGCTTTCTTT.

The chain employs TRBV6-6 and TRBJ2-7, with 7 positions matching TRBD1. Germline CDR1 is MNHNY and CDR2 is SVGAGI (reference sequence). Unmatched junction bases numbered 11, after V lost 5 bases and J lost 1 base. The CDR3 consists of 16 residues. CDR3 in amino acids: CASSNTRDSRSYEQYF. In nucleotides, the CDR3 is TGTGCCAGCAGTAACACAAGGGACAGCCGTTCCTACGAGCAGTACTTC.